This T cell receptor beta chain was recorded in a study of neurological immune-mediated disorders. TCRdb reanalysed the 5' RACE reads using MiXCR and keeps one entry per CDR3 protein. The sample has about 95,000 distinct CDR3 sequences; roughly 4% are singletons. At least ten counts were recorded for this clonotype. In germline, CDR1 is SGHDT, CDR2 YYEEEE. V was pared by 4 bases and J by 0 bases, with 6 bases of the junction left unmatched. This CDR3 is built from 17 residues. This rearrangement joins TRBV5-6 to TRBJ2-2, with TRBD1 matching over 10 bases. The source is a woman younger than 35 with multiple sclerosis. The material sequenced was PBMCs. CDR3 protein: CASSPDRGRTNTGELFF. CDR3 in DNA: TGTGCCAGCAGCCCTGACAGGGGGCGAACGAACACCGGGGAGCTGTTTTTT.